Each of the 4 T cell receptor beta chains below was sequenced from the same sample in a study of blood T cell repertoires in COVID-19. The assay was immunoSEQ multiplex PCR, and TCRdb's table has in-frame clones only and misses some. Here the sample spans roughly 250,000 clones, around 90% being singletons. Sequencing used PBMCs or T cells enriched from blood (not recorded which). These receptors were taken from a woman aged 18-29 years who had recovered from COVID-19.

The CDR3 region is CASRTGTSQPQHF. CDR3 sequence (DNA): TGTGCCAGCAGAACCGGGACTAGTCAGCCCCAGCATTTT. The genes are TRBV28 and TRBJ1-5, with a weak D call TRBD1 (5 bases). CDR3 length: 13 residues. Trimming stripped 6 bases from V and 6 bases from J, with 12 bases between. Looked up from germline, CDR1 is MDHEN and CDR2 is SYDVKM.

This rearrangement joins TRBV7-8 to TRBJ2-1, with 13 positions matching TRBD2. V shed 9 bases and J 0 bases; nucleotides not matched to a gene: 8. Germline values: CDR1 SGHVS, CDR2 FQNEAQ. The CDR3 has 17 residues. The CDR3: CASCSRTSGSSYNEQFF. The CDR3 DNA reads as TGTGCCAGTTGTAGTAGGACTAGCGGGAGCTCCTACAATGAGCAGTTCTTC.

The chain uses TRBV7-3 and TRBJ2-1; TRBD2 agrees at 8 bases. Germline trimming cut 5 bases from V and 6 bases from J; bases unmatched to any gene: 9. Germline CDR1 is SGHTA and CDR2 is FQGTGA. The CDR3 is 15 residues long. The DNA for the CDR3 is TGTGCCAGCAGCCACGGGAGGGGAGGGGGCAATGAGCAGTTCTTC. As protein: CASSHGRGGGNEQFF. Combining the CDR3 with reference TRBV7-3 and TRBJ2-1 gives the whole variable domain GAGVSQTPSNKVTEKGKYVELRCDPISGHTALYWYRQSLGQGPEFLIYFQGTGAADDSGLPNDRFFAVRPEGSVSTLKIQRTERGDSAVYLCASSHGRGGGNEQFFGPGTRLTVL.

The chain recombines TRBV5-1 with TRBJ1-1, with unresolved D. The CDR3 extends over 15 amino acids. Trimming cost V 0 bases and J 5 bases, with 14 bases left between them. Germline CDR1 is SGHRS and CDR2 is YFSETQ. The CDR3 reads CASSLVTGSGTEAFF. As DNA, the CDR3 is TGCGCCAGCAGCTTGGTCACCGGGTCCGGAACTGAAGCTTTCTTT.